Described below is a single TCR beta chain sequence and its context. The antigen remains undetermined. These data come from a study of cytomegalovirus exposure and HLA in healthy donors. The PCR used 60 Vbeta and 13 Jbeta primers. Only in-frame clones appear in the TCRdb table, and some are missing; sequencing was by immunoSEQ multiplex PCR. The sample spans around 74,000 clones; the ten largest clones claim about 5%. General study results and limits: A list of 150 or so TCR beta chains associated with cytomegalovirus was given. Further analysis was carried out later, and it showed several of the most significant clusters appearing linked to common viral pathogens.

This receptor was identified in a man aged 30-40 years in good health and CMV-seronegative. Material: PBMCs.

The CDR3 sequence: CASPHSGGQPQHF. In DNA form, the CDR3 reads TGTGCCAGCCCGCACTCCGGGGGTCAGCCCCAGCATTTT. The chain has TRBV25-1 and TRBJ1-5; a weak D match, TRBD1 (5 bases). CDR3 length: 13 residues. CDR1 is MGHDK and CDR2 is SYGVNS in the germline V gene. The V and J ends lost 8 bases and 6 bases respectively, with 14 bases between them.